These T cell receptor beta chains were read from a single sample in a study of OX40 agonist ivuxolimab in advanced cancers. The method was immunoSEQ multiplex PCR; TCRdb's version includes in-frame clones alone and lacks a portion of them. Here the sample spans 79,000 or so clones, around 90% being singletons. The sample in question was CD4+ or CD8+ T cells sorted from blood, obtained in a trial of the OX40 agonist ivuxolimab. The receptors shown here come from an adult with an advanced solid tumor such as melanoma, head and neck, liver or kidney cancer. CDR3s include the opening cysteine and the closing phenylalanine or tryptophan. The D gene is left open where the match is weak. Clone sizes are given selectively: once, few, many, or a class where the clone is expanded.

CDR3,DNA,D,V,size,J
CAWSVGNSYNSPLHF,TGTGCCTGGAGTGTAGGGAACAGCTATAATTCACCCCTCCACTTT,-,TRBV30,-,TRBJ1-6
CSVGQTGGIRDTQYF,TGCAGCGTTGGCCAGACAGGGGGTATTAGAGATACGCAGTATTTT,TRBD1,TRBV29-1,-,TRBJ2-3
CASSHDRIHGYTF,TGTGCCAGCAGCCACGACAGGATACATGGCTACACCTTC,-,TRBV7-9,-,TRBJ1-2
CATSRSAGGNTDTQYF,TGTGCCACCAGCAGATCAGCGGGAGGGAACACAGATACGCAGTATTTT,TRBD2,TRBV15,-,TRBJ2-3
CASSDVGQGARLGTEAFF,TGTGCCAGCAGCGACGTAGGACAGGGGGCACGGTTGGGGACTGAAGCTTTCTTT,TRBD1,TRBV9,-,TRBJ1-1
CASSLLGLNQPQHF,TGTGCCAGCAGCTTATTGGGGCTCAATCAGCCCCAGCATTTT,-,TRBV7-2,-,TRBJ1-5
CASSPGTGGIQETQYF,TGTGCCAGCAGCCCAGGGACAGGGGGTATCCAAGAGACCCAGTACTTC,TRBD1,TRBV9,-,TRBJ2-5
CASSYSFRGGTEAFF,TGTGCCAGCAGTTACTCGTTCAGGGGAGGTACTGAAGCTTTCTTT,-,TRBV6-5,-,TRBJ1-1
CASSESASGIYNEQFF,TGTGCCAGCAGTGAATCGGCTAGCGGAATATACAATGAGCAGTTCTTC,TRBD2,TRBV2,-,TRBJ2-1
CASSLPGEQFF,TGCGCCAGCAGCCTCCCAGGGGAGCAGTTCTTC,-,TRBV5-1,-,TRBJ2-1
CASSQGYSNQPQHF,TGTGCCAGCTCTCAGGGGTATAGCAATCAGCCCCAGCATTTT,-,TRBV18,-,TRBJ1-5
CASSQDRLSTDTQYF,TGCGCCAGCAGCCAAGATCGGTTGAGCACAGATACGCAGTATTTT,-,TRBV4-3,-,TRBJ2-3
CSVVQGFQETQYF,TGCAGCGTGGTACAGGGTTTTCAAGAGACCCAGTACTTC,-,TRBV29-1,few,TRBJ2-5
CASSGLAGNEQFF,TGCGCCAGCAGTGGACTAGCGGGCAATGAGCAGTTCTTC,TRBD2,TRBV10-1,-,TRBJ2-1
CASSIGGTSGAQYF,TGTGCCAGTAGTATAGGGGGGACTAGTGGGGCCCAGTACTTC,TRBD2,TRBV19,-,TRBJ2-5
CASSPLTSGETQYF,TGTGCCAGCAGTCCCCTGACTAGCGGGGAGACCCAGTACTTC,TRBD2,TRBV2,-,TRBJ2-5
CAISPNLGDSNTEAFF,TGTGCCATCAGTCCAAACTTGGGGGACAGCAACACTGAAGCTTTCTTT,TRBD1,TRBV10-3,-,TRBJ1-1
CASSLGQDTGELFF,TGTGCCAGCAGCTTAGGCCAAGACACCGGGGAGCTGTTTTTT,-,TRBV7-9,-,TRBJ2-2
CASSLLENTEAFF,TGTGCCAGCAGCCTGCTAGAGAACACTGAAGCTTTCTTT,-,TRBV14,once,TRBJ1-1
CASSPDAGGNTIYF,TGCGCCAGCAGCCCCGATGCAGGTGGAAACACCATATATTTT,-,TRBV4-3,-,TRBJ1-3
CASSGRENTEAFF,TGTGCCAGCAGTGGACGGGAGAACACTGAAGCTTTCTTT,-,TRBV2,-,TRBJ1-1
CASSTPTSGNDEQYF,TGCGCCAGCAGCACCCCGACTAGCGGGAATGACGAGCAGTACTTC,TRBD2,TRBV5-1,-,TRBJ2-7
CASSFTAGPNEQFF,TGCGCCAGCAGCTTTACCGCGGGGCCCAATGAGCAGTTCTTC,-,TRBV5-1,-,TRBJ2-1
CATQGFVYEQYF,TGTGCCACACAGGGTTTTGTATACGAGCAGTACTTC,-,TRBV2,-,TRBJ2-7
CASSLVVGSPLHF,TGCGCCAGTTCCCTGGTGGTGGGATCACCCCTCCACTTT,-,TRBV5-1,-,TRBJ1-6
CASSSSGRYEQYF,TGTGCCAGCAGCTCGAGCGGGAGATACGAGCAGTACTTC,TRBD2,TRBV13,-,TRBJ2-7
CASSDTLAGIRSEQFF,TGCGCCAGCAGCGACACACTAGCGGGGATACGTAGTGAGCAGTTCTTC,TRBD2,TRBV5-1,-,TRBJ2-1
CASSLDHSTDTQYF,TGTGCCAGCAGCTTAGATCACAGCACAGATACGCAGTATTTT,-,TRBV11-3,-,TRBJ2-3
CASLNRESNEQFF,TGTGCCAGCTTAAACAGGGAATCCAATGAGCAGTTCTTC,-,TRBV18,-,TRBJ2-1
CASSLLLTDGYTF,TGTGCCAGCAGTCTCCTACTGACAGATGGCTACACCTTC,-,TRBV6-5,-,TRBJ1-2
CASTPGGEGRGTYGYTF,TGTGCCAGTACCCCAGGAGGGGAGGGCAGGGGGACCTATGGCTACACCTTC,TRBD1,TRBV19,-,TRBJ1-2
CASSRIGDIGADTQYF,TGTGCCAGCAGTCGGATTGGGGACATAGGGGCAGATACGCAGTATTTT,-,TRBV27,-,TRBJ2-3
CASSLRSASYNEQFF,TGTGCCAGCAGCTTACGGTCGGCTTCATACAATGAGCAGTTCTTC,-,TRBV11-2,-,TRBJ2-1
CASSPGQYTDTQYF,TGTGCCAGCTCACCGGGACAGTACACAGATACGCAGTATTTT,TRBD1,TRBV18,-,TRBJ2-3
CASSFASRTDTQYF,TGTGCCAGCAGTTTTGCTAGCCGCACAGATACGCAGTATTTT,-,TRBV27,once,TRBJ2-3
CASSLYRGLAKNIQYF,TGTGCCAGCAGCTTGTACAGGGGGCTAGCCAAAAACATTCAGTACTTC,TRBD1,TRBV11-2,once,TRBJ2-4
CASSGGAGEQYF,TGCGCCAGCAGTGGAGGGGCTGGAGAGCAGTACTTC,-,TRBV10-1,few,TRBJ2-7